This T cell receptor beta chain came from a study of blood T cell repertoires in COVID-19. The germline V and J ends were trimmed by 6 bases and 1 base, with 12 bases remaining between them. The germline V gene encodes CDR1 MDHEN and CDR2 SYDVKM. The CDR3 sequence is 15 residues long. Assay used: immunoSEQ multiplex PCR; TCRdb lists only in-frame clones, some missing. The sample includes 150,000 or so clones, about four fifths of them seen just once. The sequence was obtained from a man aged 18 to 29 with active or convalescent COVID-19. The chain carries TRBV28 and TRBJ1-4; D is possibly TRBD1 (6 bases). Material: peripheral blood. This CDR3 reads CASRRPGQTNEKLFF. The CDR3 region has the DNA TGTGCCAGCAGACGCCCGGGACAAACTAATGAAAAACTGTTTTTT.